These T cell receptor beta chains were read from a single sample in a study of shared clonotypes between healthy human individuals. Method: immunoSEQ multiplex PCR; TCRdb's copy keeps in-frame clones and lacks some. The table lists fewer than 2.5 million clones, roughly 93% of them singletons. The specimen was naive CD4+ T cells from PBMCs. The receptors come from a young man in good health. Some clones in this sample may be carry-over from other donors' samples. Both conserved end residues are part of each CDR3. The order of the fields is clone size, V gene, J gene, D gene, CDR3 DNA, CDR3 protein. A D gene is named only where the DNA matches it firmly. Expanded clones get a size class; other rows say once, few or many, or leave the size out.

clone size: once
V gene: TRBV5-1
J gene: TRBJ2-7
D gene: -
CDR3 DNA: TGCGCCAGTAAGAGAGAAGTTTCCTTCTACGAGCAGTACTTC
CDR3 protein: CASKREVSFYEQYF

clone size: -
V gene: TRBV18
J gene: TRBJ2-7
D gene: TRBD1
CDR3 DNA: TGTGCCAGCTCACGACAGACAGGGGCCATCTACGAGCAGTACTTC
CDR3 protein: CASSRQTGAIYEQYF

clone size: once
V gene: TRBV28
J gene: TRBJ1-2
D gene: -
CDR3 DNA: TGTGCCAGCAGTCCCAACAGGGTCCGTTACTATGGCTACACCTTC
CDR3 protein: CASSPNRVRYYGYTF

clone size: -
V gene: TRBV2
J gene: TRBJ2-5
D gene: TRBD1
CDR3 DNA: TGTGCCAGCGAGCCGGGACAGGGACAAGAGACCCAGTACTTC
CDR3 protein: CASEPGQGQETQYF

clone size: -
V gene: TRBV15
J gene: TRBJ2-7
D gene: -
CDR3 DNA: TGTGCCACCAGCAGAGGTGGCGGGACCTCCTACGAGCAGTACTTC
CDR3 protein: CATSRGGGTSYEQYF

clone size: -
V gene: TRBV5-4
J gene: TRBJ2-2
D gene: TRBD2
CDR3 DNA: TGTGCCAGCAGTTTACAAAGGACTAGCGGGAGCGGGGAGCTGTTTTTT
CDR3 protein: CASSLQRTSGSGELFF

clone size: -
V gene: TRBV29-1
J gene: TRBJ2-2
D gene: TRBD2
CDR3 DNA: TGCAGCGTTCAGACTAGCGGGGGACCCGGGGAGCTGTTTTTT
CDR3 protein: CSVQTSGGPGELFF

clone size: -
V gene: TRBV30
J gene: TRBJ2-5
D gene: -
CDR3 DNA: TGTGCCTGGAGTGTCGGGCAGACCCAGTACTTC
CDR3 protein: CAWSVGQTQYF

clone size: -
V gene: TRBV28
J gene: TRBJ2-5
D gene: TRBD2
CDR3 DNA: TGTGCCAGCAGTTTGAGTAGCGGGAGGGCGAAGACCCAGTACTTC
CDR3 protein: CASSLSSGRAKTQYF

clone size: -
V gene: TRBV5-1
J gene: TRBJ2-7
D gene: TRBD1
CDR3 DNA: TGCGCCAGCAGCGTAGGGACAGTGTTCATGCCCTACGAGCAGTACTTC
CDR3 protein: CASSVGTVFMPYEQYF

clone size: -
V gene: TRBV18
J gene: TRBJ2-7
D gene: TRBD1
CDR3 DNA: TGTGCCAGCTCAGTCATTATCGGACAGGGGAGGTTCTACGAGCAGTACTTC
CDR3 protein: CASSVIIGQGRFYEQYF

clone size: -
V gene: TRBV9
J gene: TRBJ2-3
D gene: -
CDR3 DNA: TGTGCCAGCAGCGCTAGAGGGTGGGGTAGCGGAAGCACAGATACGCAGTATTTT
CDR3 protein: CASSARGWGSGSTDTQYF

clone size: once
V gene: TRBV15
J gene: TRBJ1-1
D gene: -
CDR3 DNA: TGTGCCACCAGCAGAGGCCACAGAATAAACACTGAAGCTTTCTTT
CDR3 protein: CATSRGHRINTEAFF

clone size: -
V gene: TRBV7-2
J gene: TRBJ2-7
D gene: TRBD2
CDR3 DNA: TGTGCCAGCAGCCCTGCTAGCGGGGCCGTCTACGAGCAGTACTTC
CDR3 protein: CASSPASGAVYEQYF

clone size: -
V gene: TRBV7-9
J gene: TRBJ1-4
D gene: -
CDR3 DNA: TGTGCCAGCAGCTTGTCTGGGAGCCTTGAAAAACTGTTTTTT
CDR3 protein: CASSLSGSLEKLFF

clone size: -
V gene: TRBV27
J gene: TRBJ2-5
D gene: TRBD1
CDR3 DNA: TGTGCCAGCAGTCCAACCGGGACAGGGTACGAGACCCAGTACTTC
CDR3 protein: CASSPTGTGYETQYF

clone size: once
V gene: TRBV7-9
J gene: TRBJ2-7
D gene: -
CDR3 DNA: TGTGCCAGCAGCTTAGACGGCGGAGCGGCGGACGAGCAGTACTTC
CDR3 protein: CASSLDGGAADEQYF

clone size: -
V gene: TRBV9
J gene: TRBJ1-3
D gene: -
CDR3 DNA: TGTGCCAGCAGCGCCCTAAGCCAGATAGACACCATATATTTT
CDR3 protein: CASSALSQIDTIYF

clone size: -
V gene: TRBV2
J gene: TRBJ1-1
D gene: -
CDR3 DNA: TGTGCCAGCCGACAGAGTGACACTGAAGCTTTCTTT
CDR3 protein: CASRQSDTEAFF

clone size: -
V gene: TRBV5-1
J gene: TRBJ1-2
D gene: -
CDR3 DNA: TGCGCCAGCAGCTTGGCCGTCGAGGGGCTGGGCTATGGCTACACCTTC
CDR3 protein: CASSLAVEGLGYGYTF

clone size: -
V gene: TRBV10-2
J gene: TRBJ1-5
D gene: -
CDR3 DNA: TGCGCCAGCAGTGAGTCCCGGGTTGCTCAGCCCCAGCATTTT
CDR3 protein: CASSESRVAQPQHF

clone size: few
V gene: TRBV10-3
J gene: TRBJ1-5
D gene: -
CDR3 DNA: TGTGCCATCAGTGAGTCTAGGGCCGTGCGCAATCAGCCCCAGCATTTT
CDR3 protein: CAISESRAVRNQPQHF

clone size: -
V gene: TRBV28
J gene: TRBJ2-3
D gene: -
CDR3 DNA: TGTGCCAGCAGTTTAACAGCGGCCCCCCGCACAGATACGCAGTATTTT
CDR3 protein: CASSLTAAPRTDTQYF

clone size: once
V gene: TRBV5-6
J gene: TRBJ2-1
D gene: -
CDR3 DNA: TGTGCCAGCAGCTTGGACGGATCAGTTCTGGGAAGGGATGAGCAGTTCTTC
CDR3 protein: CASSLDGSVLGRDEQFF

clone size: once
V gene: TRBV6-5
J gene: TRBJ2-7
D gene: -
CDR3 DNA: TGTGCCAGCAGCACAAGACAGTACGAGCAGTACTTC
CDR3 protein: CASSTRQYEQYF

clone size: -
V gene: TRBV15
J gene: TRBJ2-4
D gene: TRBD2
CDR3 DNA: TGTGCCACCAGCAGGGGACTAGCGGGAGTGTACATTCAGTACTTC
CDR3 protein: CATSRGLAGVYIQYF

clone size: -
V gene: TRBV6-5
J gene: TRBJ2-7
D gene: -
CDR3 DNA: TGTGCCAGCAGGGTCGACGGAGCCTACGAGCAGTACTTC
CDR3 protein: CASRVDGAYEQYF

clone size: -
V gene: TRBV9
J gene: TRBJ2-7
D gene: -
CDR3 DNA: TGTGCCAGCAGCGTAGCTACGGGGGACTACGAGCAGTACTTC
CDR3 protein: CASSVATGDYEQYF

clone size: -
V gene: TRBV6-4
J gene: TRBJ2-1
D gene: TRBD1
CDR3 DNA: TGTGCCAGCAGCCGACAGGGTGGATACGGTGAGCAGTTCTTC
CDR3 protein: CASSRQGGYGEQFF

clone size: -
V gene: TRBV5-1
J gene: TRBJ1-1
D gene: -
CDR3 DNA: TGCGCCAGCAGTTACGGTCCTATGAACACTGAAGCTTTCTTT
CDR3 protein: CASSYGPMNTEAFF

clone size: -
V gene: TRBV6-5
J gene: TRBJ2-1
D gene: TRBD2
CDR3 DNA: TGTGCCAGCAGTGGGGGGAGGGGTGAGCAGTTCTTC
CDR3 protein: CASSGGRGEQFF

clone size: -
V gene: TRBV18
J gene: TRBJ2-3
D gene: TRBD2
CDR3 DNA: TGTGCCAGCTCACCATTGACTAGCGGGAGCCCTGCAGATACGCAGTATTTT
CDR3 protein: CASSPLTSGSPADTQYF

clone size: -
V gene: TRBV5-5
J gene: TRBJ2-1
D gene: -
CDR3 DNA: TGTGCCAGCAGCCCCGGTACTAGCAGCTCCTACAATGAGCAGTTCTTC
CDR3 protein: CASSPGTSSSYNEQFF

clone size: -
V gene: TRBV27
J gene: TRBJ1-4
D gene: -
CDR3 DNA: TGTGCCAGCAGAGGGGTCGCAACTAATGAAAAACTGTTTTTT
CDR3 protein: CASRGVATNEKLFF

clone size: -
V gene: TRBV2
J gene: TRBJ2-3
D gene: TRBD1
CDR3 DNA: TGTGCCAGCAGTGAGGGACAGCTCCGCACAGATACGCAGTATTTT
CDR3 protein: CASSEGQLRTDTQYF

clone size: few
V gene: TRBV5-4
J gene: TRBJ1-5
D gene: TRBD1
CDR3 DNA: TGTGCCAGCAGCCGGGGACAGTCGGAGCCCCAGCATTTT
CDR3 protein: CASSRGQSEPQHF

clone size: -
V gene: TRBV7-8
J gene: TRBJ1-3
D gene: -
CDR3 DNA: TGTGCCAGCAGCCTAGGACGGAACTCTGGAAACACCATATATTTT
CDR3 protein: CASSLGRNSGNTIYF

clone size: -
V gene: TRBV4-1
J gene: TRBJ2-5
D gene: -
CDR3 DNA: TGCGCCAGCAGCCAAGCCTTCACAGGGTTGAGGGAGACCCAGTACTTC
CDR3 protein: CASSQAFTGLRETQYF

clone size: once
V gene: TRBV6-5
J gene: TRBJ2-7
D gene: -
CDR3 DNA: TGTGCCAGCAGTGAAACAGGGTTTGGCGAGCAGTACTTC
CDR3 protein: CASSETGFGEQYF

clone size: once
V gene: TRBV4-1
J gene: TRBJ2-7
D gene: TRBD2
CDR3 DNA: TGCGCCAGCAGCCCACAAGCGGGAGCCAGTAGGTCCTACGAGCAGTACTTC
CDR3 protein: CASSPQAGASRSYEQYF

clone size: -
V gene: TRBV7-3
J gene: TRBJ2-3
D gene: TRBD2
CDR3 DNA: TGTGCCAGCAGCCAAGAGACTAGCGGGGGCACAGATACGCAGTATTTT
CDR3 protein: CASSQETSGGTDTQYF

clone size: -
V gene: TRBV18
J gene: TRBJ2-7
D gene: -
CDR3 DNA: TGTGCCAGCTCACCCCGACGGGACTCCTACGAGCAGTACTTC
CDR3 protein: CASSPRRDSYEQYF

clone size: -
V gene: TRBV7-3
J gene: TRBJ2-3
D gene: TRBD1
CDR3 DNA: TGTGCCAGCAGTTCCCCGAGGCCCGGACAGGGGCGTCAAGTTAGCGATACGCAGTATTTT
CDR3 protein: CASSSPRPGQGRQVSDTQYF

clone size: -
V gene: TRBV6-5
J gene: TRBJ1-1
D gene: -
CDR3 DNA: TGTGCCAGCAGTTACTCGCAGGGGCGATCCACTGAAGCTTTCTTT
CDR3 protein: CASSYSQGRSTEAFF

clone size: -
V gene: TRBV5-4
J gene: TRBJ1-2
D gene: -
CDR3 DNA: TGTGCCAGCAGCTTGGCGGGGGGAAACTATGGCTACACCTTC
CDR3 protein: CASSLAGGNYGYTF

clone size: -
V gene: TRBV30
J gene: TRBJ2-1
D gene: TRBD2
CDR3 DNA: TGTGCCTGGAATCCGCTAGCGGGAGCCAAGCAGTTCTTC
CDR3 protein: CAWNPLAGAKQFF

clone size: -
V gene: TRBV21-1
J gene: TRBJ2-1
D gene: -
CDR3 DNA: TGTGCCAGCAGCCCAAAAGTCACCTTCTCCTACAATGAGCAGTTCTTC
CDR3 protein: CASSPKVTFSYNEQFF

clone size: -
V gene: TRBV4-1
J gene: TRBJ1-4
D gene: TRBD1
CDR3 DNA: TGCGCCAGCAGCCAAAAGGGACAGGGGGACGAAAAACTGTTTTTT
CDR3 protein: CASSQKGQGDEKLFF

clone size: -
V gene: TRBV5-1
J gene: TRBJ2-7
D gene: -
CDR3 DNA: TGCGCCAGCAGCGCCGAACCGGGAAAGAACTACGAGCAGTACTTC
CDR3 protein: CASSAEPGKNYEQYF

clone size: -
V gene: TRBV27
J gene: TRBJ2-7
D gene: TRBD2
CDR3 DNA: TGTGCCAGCAGTGCCCCGAGGGCGGGAGCATTGGAGCAGTACTTC
CDR3 protein: CASSAPRAGALEQYF

clone size: -
V gene: TRBV5-6
J gene: TRBJ2-7
D gene: -
CDR3 DNA: TGTGCCAGCAGCCCCTCCGTCACAGGAAGGGTCTACGAGCAGTACTTC
CDR3 protein: CASSPSVTGRVYEQYF

clone size: -
V gene: TRBV4-1
J gene: TRBJ2-6
D gene: -
CDR3 DNA: TGCGCCAGCAGCCAAGGCGGGGCACCGTCGTCTGGGGCCAACGTCCTGACTTTC
CDR3 protein: CASSQGGAPSSGANVLTF

clone size: -
V gene: TRBV19
J gene: TRBJ1-4
D gene: -
CDR3 DNA: TGTGCCAGTAGTACGGACGGTGCCGGTGAAAAACTGTTTTTT
CDR3 protein: CASSTDGAGEKLFF